This entry lists 28 T cell receptor beta chains sequenced from one sample in a study of blood T cell repertoires in COVID-19. This table comes from immunoSEQ multiplex PCR, and its TCRdb copy is limited to in-frame clones, with some not included. The sample consists of 55,000 to 80,000 clones, roughly 90% of them appearing once. The sequenced sample was peripheral blood. The source of these receptors is a woman aged 60 to 75 with acute or convalescent COVID-19.

The chain links TRBV5-1 to TRBJ2-5; D gene ambiguous. V was clipped by 0 bases and J by 1 base, with 10 bases between them. CDR1 and CDR2 from the germline V gene are SGHRS and YFSETQ. This CDR3 has 15 residues. The CDR3 is CASSLEWAIQETQYF. The CDR3 DNA reads TGCGCCAGCAGCTTGGAGTGGGCCATCCAAGAGACCCAGTACTTC.

The gene calls are TRBV28 and TRBJ2-5; D possibly corresponds to TRBD2 (5 bases). The CDR3 spans 14 residues. The V and J ends lost 5 bases and 1 base respectively, with 11 bases between them. Germline CDR1 reads MDHEN; CDR2 reads SYDVKM. CDR3 amino acids: CASSVGGPQETQYF. For the CDR3, the DNA is TGTGCCAGCAGTGTCGGCGGGCCCCAAGAGACCCAGTACTTC.

This clone was observed once. V and J are TRBV7-6 and TRBJ2-3; 10 bases map to TRBD2. Germline assignment: CDR1 SGHVS and CDR2 FNYEAQ. There are 16 residues in the CDR3. The trim removed 2 bases at V and 2 bases at J, leaving 4 bases unmatched. CDR3 bases: TGTGCCAGCAGCTTAATAGCGGGAGGCCTCACAGATACGCAGTATTTT. This sequence encodes CASSLIAGGLTDTQYF.

The rearrangement uses TRBV29-1 and TRBJ1-2, with a tentative D call TRBD1 (6 bases). Deletions cut 5 bases from V and 3 bases from J, with 13 bases between. The germline CDR1 and CDR2 sequences are SQVTM and ANQGSEA. CDR3 length equals 13 residues. CDR3: CSVSSGADYGYTF. Here the CDR3 DNA reads TGCAGCGTTAGTTCAGGGGCCGACTATGGCTACACCTTC.

This chain joins TRBV6-1 and TRBJ1-5; the D is unclear. CDR1 MNHNS and CDR2 SASEGT come from the germline V gene. The CDR3 runs 16 residues. Between the trimmed V and J ends, which lost 2 bases and 0 bases, there was a span of 11 bases. The CDR3 DNA sequence: TGTGCCAGCAGTGAACTAGGAGGGAATAGCAATCAGCCCCAGCATTTT. It is translated as CASSELGGNSNQPQHF.

This clone has only one observation. The V call is TRBV18, the J call TRBJ1-5; D is uncertain. This CDR3 comprises 15 residues. Deletions cut 3 bases from V and 4 bases from J, with 13 bases between. Germline V gene lookup returns CDR1 KGHSH and CDR2 LQKENI. Here the CDR3 DNA reads TGTGCCAGCTCACCCAGTTCCCGTGTAAATCAGCCCCAGCATTTT. This translates into CASSPSSRVNQPQHF.

This chain uses TRBV11-2 with TRBJ2-2, with 7 bases matching TRBD1. V shed 5 bases and J 3 bases; nucleotides not matched to a gene: 6. The length of the CDR3 is 15 residues. Germline V CDR1 and CDR2: SGHAT, FQNNGV. CDR3 sequence: CASSRNTGDTGELFF. In DNA, the CDR3 is TGTGCCAGCAGCCGAAATACAGGGGACACCGGGGAGCTGTTTTTT.

This clone has more than one count but fewer than ten. V is TRBV4-1 and J is TRBJ1-1; no firm D call. CDR1 and CDR2 from the germline V gene are MGHRA and YSYEKL. The ends were cut back, 0 bases at V and 1 base at J, with 6 bases in the middle. The CDR3 length is 14 residues. The CDR3 is CASSQDTPNTEAFF. DNA for the CDR3: TGCGCCAGCAGCCAAGATACACCGAACACTGAAGCTTTCTTT.

This chain links TRBV18 with TRBJ2-1; 11 nucleotides align to TRBD2. The junction had 4 bases not matched to a gene; V was cut back by 0 bases and J by 6 bases. The CDR3 is 16 amino acids. CDR1 and CDR2 (germline): KGHSH, LQKENI. CDR3 sequence reads: CASSPPGGLAVNEQFF. In DNA, the CDR3 is TGTGCCAGCTCACCACCAGGGGGACTAGCGGTCAATGAGCAGTTCTTC.

This chain joins TRBV5-1 and TRBJ1-6; D remains ambiguous. The CDR3 loop spans 15 amino acids. The V and J ends lost 0 bases and 7 bases respectively, with 11 bases between them. Germline V CDR1 and CDR2: SGHRS, YFSETQ. The CDR3 here is CASSLDSSGNSPLHF. CDR3 DNA: TGCGCCAGCAGCTTGGACAGCTCGGGGAATTCACCCCTCCACTTT.

About this clone: Additional DNA sequences in this sample encode the identical CDR3. The V call is TRBV5-1, the J call TRBJ1-2; 8 bases are shared with TRBD1. Germline V gene sequence: CDR1 SGHRS, CDR2 YFSETQ. V dropped 0 bases and J dropped 4; count of bases not matched to a gene: 5. This CDR3 has 15 amino acids. CDR3: CASSLEGQGVYGYTF. CDR3 DNA: TGCGCCAGCAGCTTGGAAGGACAGGGAGTCTATGGCTACACCTTC.

This chain uses TRBV24-1 with TRBJ2-3; 8 bases fit TRBD2. This CDR3 has 13 residues. V lost 4 bases and J lost 11; bases outside the gene matches: 7. Germline V gene lookup returns CDR1 KGHDR and CDR2 SFDVKD. The CDR3 reads CATSDSSGGEQYF. CDR3 nucleotides: TGTGCCACCAGTGACTCTTCGGGGGGGGAGCAGTATTTT.

The V call is TRBV6-5, the J call TRBJ1-2; D is ambiguous. The CDR3 has 13 amino acids. V lost 6 bases and J lost 4, with 12 bases in between. The germline gives CDR1 MNHEY, CDR2 SVGAGI. CDR3 residues: CASSLSRVYGYTF. CDR3 sequence (DNA): TGTGCCAGCAGCTTAAGCCGGGTCTATGGCTACACCTTC.

This sequence joins TRBV5-5 and TRBJ2-5, with no clear D. The CDR3 covers 13 residues. V was trimmed by 2 bases and J by 3 bases, leaving 8 bases between them. Germline CDR1 SGHKS, CDR2 YYEKEE (reference sequence). Written as DNA, the CDR3 is TGTGCCAGCAGCTTCCCCGGTGAAGAGACCCAGTACTTC. Translation: CASSFPGEETQYF.

The rearrangement joins TRBV7-9 to TRBJ1-2; no clear D. The CDR3 sequence is 12 residues long. V was pared by 2 bases and J by 4 bases, with 5 bases between. Germline V gene lookup returns CDR1 SEHNR and CDR2 FQNEAQ (reference sequence). The CDR3 sequence is CASSLISYGYTF. CDR3 DNA: TGTGCCAGCAGCTTAATCAGCTATGGCTACACCTTC. Using reference TRBV7-9 and TRBJ1-2 for the parts outside the CDR3, the full variable domain is DTGVSQNPRHKITKRGQNVTFRCDPISEHNRLYWYRQTLGQGPEFLTYFQNEAQLEKSRLLSDRFSAERPKGSFSTLEIQRTEQGDSAMYLCASSLISYGYTFGSGTRLTVV.

There are a few counts of this clone. The chain links TRBV3-1 (or the pseudogene TRBV3-2) to TRBJ1-6; a weak D match, TRBD1 (5 bases). CDR3 length: 20 residues. Germline CDR1 and CDR2: LGHDT and YNNKEL (reference sequence). DNA for the CDR3: TGTCCCCTACGGCCGGAGAATGGGCGGGGGATTAGCTCCTATAATTCACCCCTCCACTTT. It codes for CPLRPENGRGISSYNSPLHF.

The V call is TRBV15, the J call TRBJ1-5; a weak D match, TRBD1 (6 bases). Trimming pared 3 bases from V and 11 bases from J, leaving 14 bases between. Germline CDR1 is LNHNV and CDR2 is YYDKDF (reference sequence). The length of the CDR3 is 13 residues. CDR3 amino acids: CATSSSRGRTQHF. The DNA of the CDR3 is TGTGCCACCAGCAGCAGCAGGGGTCGGACCCAGCATTTT. Full variable domain (outside the CDR3, taken from reference TRBV15 and TRBJ1-5): DAMVIQNPRYQVTQFGKPVTLSCSQTLNHNVMYWYQQKSSQAPKLLFHYYDKDFNNEADTPDNFQSRRPNTSFCFLDIRSPGLGDTAMYLCATSSSRGRTQHFGDGTRLSIL.

The rearrangement links TRBV5-1 to TRBJ1-1, with a possible D match to TRBD1 (5 bases). Germline lookup yields CDR1 SGHRS and CDR2 YFSETQ. V dropped 5 bases and J dropped 3 bases, with 14 bases sitting between them. The CDR3 runs to 14 residues. The CDR3 DNA sequence: TGCGCCAGCAGGCGCAGGGTTGGGGACACTGAAGCTTTCTTT. Translating it yields CASRRRVGDTEAFF.

This clone was seen more than once but under ten times. The CDR3 coding sequence is TGTGCCAGCAGTCGGGACAGGGTCCCGGACATTCAGTACTTC. This sequence encodes CASSRDRVPDIQYF. V usage is TRBV28 and J usage is TRBJ2-4, with TRBD1 matching over 9 bases. The CDR3 is 14 amino acids. Trimming removed 5 bases from V and 8 bases from J; junction bases left unmatched: 7. Germline V gene sequence: CDR1 MDHEN, CDR2 SYDVKM.

The rearrangement uses TRBV3-1 (or the pseudogene TRBV3-2) and TRBJ2-1, with D perhaps TRBD1 (6 bases). V dropped 6 bases and J dropped 0 bases, with 15 bases sitting between them. Germline CDR1 and CDR2: LGHDT and YNNKEL (reference sequence). The CDR3 consists of 16 residues. CDR3: CASRPDRTNSYNEQFF. The CDR3, as DNA: TGTGCCAGCAGACCTGACAGGACGAACTCCTACAATGAGCAGTTCTTC.

This clone occurred a few times. The chain combines TRBV28 with TRBJ1-2, with D perhaps TRBD1 (6 bases). The V gene's germline CDR1 is MDHEN and CDR2 SYDVKM. This CDR3 region has 14 residues. V was clipped by 4 bases and J by 6 bases, with 15 bases between them. CDR3 sequence reads: CASSSYRVSDGYTF. The CDR3 DNA reads as TGTGCCAGCAGTTCCTACAGGGTGTCCGATGGCTACACCTTC.

The chain combines TRBV3-1 (or the pseudogene TRBV3-2) with TRBJ1-2; a weak D match, TRBD1 (6 bases). From germline, CDR1 is LGHDT and CDR2 YNNKEL (reference sequence). The CDR3 has 15 amino acids. The ends were cut back, 0 bases at V and 3 bases at J, with 11 bases in the middle. The CDR3 sequence: CASSQEGAGDYGYTF. DNA for the CDR3: TGTGCCAGCAGCCAAGAAGGGGCAGGGGACTATGGCTACACCTTC.

The chain uses TRBV3-1 (or the pseudogene TRBV3-2) and TRBJ2-2; D is possibly TRBD2 (6 bases). Looked up from germline, CDR1 is LGHDT and CDR2 is YNNKEL (reference sequence). V lost 4 bases and J lost 6, with 6 bases in between. This CDR3 spans 12 amino acids. The DNA for the CDR3 is TGTGCCAGCAGCCTAGCGGCCGGGGAGCTGTTTTTT. Its translation is CASSLAAGELFF.

The chain has TRBV15 and TRBJ2-1; 12 positions match TRBD2. The CDR3 covers 17 residues. Germline V CDR1 and CDR2: LNHNV, YYDKDF (reference sequence). The V gene end was trimmed by 3 bases and the J gene end by 4 bases; junction bases not matched to a gene: 7. DNA for the CDR3: TGTGCCACCAGCAGGTCCGGGACTAGCGGGTGGTACAATGAGCAGTTCTTC. It is translated as CATSRSGTSGWYNEQFF.

The chain has TRBV5-1 and TRBJ2-3, with a tentative D call TRBD1 (6 bases). The germline V and J ends were trimmed by 7 bases and 0 bases, with 15 bases remaining between them. The germline V gene has CDR1 SGHRS and CDR2 YFSETQ. The CDR3 consists of 15 residues. CDR3 in amino acids: CASARTGTSTDTQYF. The CDR3 DNA reads TGCGCCAGCGCCCGCACAGGGACCAGCACAGATACGCAGTATTTT. Drawing the rest from reference TRBV5-1 and TRBJ2-3, the complete variable domain is KAGVTQTPRYLIKTRGQQVTLSCSPISGHRSVSWYQQTPGQGLQFLFEYFSETQRNKGNFPGRFSGRQFSNSRSEMNVSTLELGDSALYLCASARTGTSTDTQYFGPGTRLTVL.

The genes are TRBV7-9 and TRBJ2-4; 8 bases match TRBD2. Germline V gene data show CDR1 as SEHNR and CDR2 as FQNEAQ (reference sequence). V was clipped by 8 bases and J by 6 bases; unmatched bases: 9. This CDR3 spans 14 amino acids. The CDR3 loop reads CASLLAADSNIQYF. The CDR3 DNA is TGTGCCAGCCTACTAGCGGCTGACTCAAACATTCAGTACTTC.

The count of this clone is one. This rearrangement joins TRBV6-2 or TRBV6-3 to TRBJ2-5; D unresolved. The CDR3 loop spans 15 amino acids. Per germline, CDR1 MNHEY and CDR2 SVGEGT. Trimming removed 0 bases at V and 5 bases at J, with 13 bases between. CDR3 sequence reads: CASSYSNPPRETQYF. CDR3 coding DNA: TGTGCCAGCAGTTACTCGAACCCCCCGAGGGAGACCCAGTACTTC.

V gene TRBV9 combines with J gene TRBJ1-3; the D gene is possibly TRBD1 (5 bases). This CDR3 region has 14 residues. The V end lost 0 bases, the J end lost 3 bases, and 7 bases lay between the germline ends. Germline CDR1 is SGDLS and CDR2 is YYNGEE. The CDR3 coding sequence is TGTGCCAGCAGCGTAGAGGGGTATGGAAACACCATATATTTT. Protein sequence: CASSVEGYGNTIYF. The variable domain in full, with the rest retrieved from reference TRBV9 and TRBJ1-3, is DSGVTQTPKHLITATGQRVTLRCSPRSGDLSVYWYQQSLDQGLQFLIQYYNGEERAKGNILERFSAQQFPDLHSELNLSSLELGDSALYFCASSVEGYGNTIYFGEGSWLTVV.